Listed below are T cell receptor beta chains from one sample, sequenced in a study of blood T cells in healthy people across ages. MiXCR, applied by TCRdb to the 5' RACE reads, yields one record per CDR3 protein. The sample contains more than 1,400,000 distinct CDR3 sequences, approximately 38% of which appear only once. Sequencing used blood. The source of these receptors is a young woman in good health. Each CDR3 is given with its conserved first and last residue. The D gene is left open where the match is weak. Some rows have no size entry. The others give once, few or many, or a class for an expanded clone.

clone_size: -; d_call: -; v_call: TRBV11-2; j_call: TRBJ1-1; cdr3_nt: TGTGCCAGCAGCTTAAGAGGGATTAGCACTGAAGCTTTCTTT; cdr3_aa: CASSLRGISTEAFF
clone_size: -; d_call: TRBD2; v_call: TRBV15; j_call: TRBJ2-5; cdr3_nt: TGTGCCACAGCGTCCCTCCCAGCGGGAGAGGGAGAGACCCAGTACTTC; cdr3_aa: CATASLPAGEGETQYF
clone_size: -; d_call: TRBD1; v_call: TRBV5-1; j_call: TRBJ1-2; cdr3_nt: TGCGCCAGCAGTAGGGGACAGGAATACTATGGCTACACCTTC; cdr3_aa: CASSRGQEYYGYTF
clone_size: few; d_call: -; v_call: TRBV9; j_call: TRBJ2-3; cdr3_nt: TGTGCCAGCACCATTGGATCTAGCGCGGACTCAGATACGCAGTATTTT; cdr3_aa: CASTIGSSADSDTQYF
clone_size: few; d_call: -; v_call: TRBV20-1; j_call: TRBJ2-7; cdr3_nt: TGCAGTGCTATGTCCCCCGTCGGCTACGAGCAGTACTTC; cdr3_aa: CSAMSPVGYEQYF
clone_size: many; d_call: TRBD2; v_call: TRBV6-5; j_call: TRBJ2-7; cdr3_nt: TGTGCCAGCAGTTACTCCTTAGCGGGAAGCTCCTACGAGCAGTACTTC; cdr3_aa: CASSYSLAGSSYEQYF
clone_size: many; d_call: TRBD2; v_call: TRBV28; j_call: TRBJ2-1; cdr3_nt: TGTGCCAGCACCCTTGAGCGGGGGTTCTCCTACAATGAGCAGTTCTTC; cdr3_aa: CASTLERGFSYNEQFF
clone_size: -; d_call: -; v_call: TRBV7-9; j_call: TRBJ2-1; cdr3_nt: TGTGCCAGCAGCTCCGATGGCTGGGAACAGACAGTTAAGCCGTTCTTC; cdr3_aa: CASSSDGWEQTVKPFF
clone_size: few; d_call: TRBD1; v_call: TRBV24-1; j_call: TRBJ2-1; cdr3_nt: TGTGCCACCAGTGATTATACAGGGGGCTATGAGCAGTTCTTC; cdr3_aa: CATSDYTGGYEQFF
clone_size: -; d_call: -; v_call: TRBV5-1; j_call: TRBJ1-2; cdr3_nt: TGCGCCAGCAGCTTGGAAGGCGGAGAGAGGGGCTACACCTTC; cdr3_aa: CASSLEGGERGYTF
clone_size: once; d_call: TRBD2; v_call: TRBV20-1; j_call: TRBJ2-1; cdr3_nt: TGCAGTGCTAGGAGGGGTTTGGGAGCGGGAGGGCCCGATGAGCAGTTCTTC; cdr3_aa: CSARRGLGAGGPDEQFF
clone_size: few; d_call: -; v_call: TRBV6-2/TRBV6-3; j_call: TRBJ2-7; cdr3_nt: TGTGCCAGCAGTTACTCCTCCAGACCATACGAGCAGTACTTC; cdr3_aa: CASSYSSRPYEQYF
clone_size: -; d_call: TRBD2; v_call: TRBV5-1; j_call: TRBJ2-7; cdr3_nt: TGCGCCAGCAGCAAGACTAGCGGGAGCCACGAGCAGTACTTC; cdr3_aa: CASSKTSGSHEQYF
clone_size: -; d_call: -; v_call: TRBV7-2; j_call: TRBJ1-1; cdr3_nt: TGTGCCAGCAGCTTTCAGGGTAGTGAAGCTTTCTTT; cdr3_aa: CASSFQGSEAFF
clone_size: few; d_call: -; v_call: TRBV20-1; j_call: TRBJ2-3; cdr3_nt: TGCAGTGCTAGAGGGACGTTCTCCCTCACAGATACGCAGTATTTT; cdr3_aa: CSARGTFSLTDTQYF
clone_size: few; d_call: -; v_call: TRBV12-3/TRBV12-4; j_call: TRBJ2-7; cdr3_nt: TGTGCCAGCCAGGAGGGATTGGGGGTGTCCTACGAGCAGTACTTC; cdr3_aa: CASQEGLGVSYEQYF